Described below is a single TCR beta chain sequence and its context. The source of the sample is a study of CD8+CD57+ T cells in acquired aplastic anemia. Study in general: Mean DNA quantity obtained from sorted CD4+ and CD8+ cells was approximately 3 ug.

This CDR3 comprises 13 residues. With 3 bases removed from V and 7 bases from J, the gap between germline ends came to 12 bases. Germline V gene data show CDR1 as SNHLY and CDR2 as FYNNEI. Profiling of TCR beta VDJ combinations and CDR3 sequences used genomic DNA as template. TCRdb reprocessed the reads via MiXCR and lists one record per CDR3 protein. Among over 150,000 distinct CDR3 sequences, about 64% were seen once, and the ten largest hold approximately 48%. Patients who underwent sequencing had shown CD8+CD57+ cell expansion by flow cytometry. No therapy was given to patients before blood sampling.

This TCR came from a human donor with aplastic anemia. V gene TRBV2 combines with J gene TRBJ1-2; D possibly corresponds to TRBD1 (6 bases). The source material was sorted CD4+, CD8+, or CD8+CD57+ T cells (not recorded which) from PBMCs. The CDR3 spells CASSDWGGVGYTF. For the CDR3, the DNA is TGTGCCAGCAGTGATTGGGGGGGCGTTGGCTACACCTTC.